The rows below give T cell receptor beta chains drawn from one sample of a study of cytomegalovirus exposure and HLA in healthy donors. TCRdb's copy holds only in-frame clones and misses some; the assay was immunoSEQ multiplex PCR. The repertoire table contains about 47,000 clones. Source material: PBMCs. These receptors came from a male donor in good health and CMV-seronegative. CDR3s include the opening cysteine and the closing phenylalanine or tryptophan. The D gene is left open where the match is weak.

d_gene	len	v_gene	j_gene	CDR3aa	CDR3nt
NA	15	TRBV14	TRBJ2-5	CASSLGSSTQETQYF	TGTGCCAGCAGCCTCGGCAGTTCGACTCAAGAGACCCAGTACTTC
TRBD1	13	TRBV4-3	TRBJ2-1	CASSRDRGDEQFF	TGCGCCAGCAGCCGAGACAGGGGCGATGAGCAGTTCTTC
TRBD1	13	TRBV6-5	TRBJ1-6	CASSFPGTGLLHF	TGTGCCAGCAGTTTCCCCGGGACAGGGCTCCTCCACTTT
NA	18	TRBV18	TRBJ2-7	CASSPRADRLPFLYEQYF	TGTGCCAGCTCACCAAGGGCCGACAGGTTGCCCTTCCTCTACGAGCAGTACTTC
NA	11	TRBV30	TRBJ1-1	CAWTTGVGAFF	TGTGCCTGGACCACCGGGGTTGGAGCTTTCTTT
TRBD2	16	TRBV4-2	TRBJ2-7	CASSQEGSGGPYEQYF	TGTGCCAGCAGCCAAGAGGGAAGCGGGGGGCCCTACGAGCAGTACTTC
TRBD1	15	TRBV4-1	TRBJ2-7	CASSHSGTGGYEQYF	TGCGCCAGCAGCCATAGCGGGACAGGGGGCTACGAGCAGTACTTC
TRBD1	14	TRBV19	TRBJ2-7	CASRKVRDSYEQYF	TGTGCCAGTAGGAAAGTCCGGGACAGTTACGAGCAGTACTTC
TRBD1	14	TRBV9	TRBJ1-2	CASSVGQGVSGYTF	TGTGCCAGCAGCGTAGGACAGGGGGTTTCTGGCTACACCTTC
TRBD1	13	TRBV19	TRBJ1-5	CASRETGNQPQHF	TGTGCCAGTAGAGAGACAGGGAATCAGCCCCAGCATTTT
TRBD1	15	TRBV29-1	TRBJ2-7	CSKGQGTIWTYEQYF	TGCAGCAAAGGACAGGGAACCATTTGGACCTACGAGCAGTACTTC
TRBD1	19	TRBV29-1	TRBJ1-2	CSSRDRGLASKGEDYGYTF	TGCAGCTCCCGGGACAGGGGGCTGGCTAGTAAAGGGGAAGATTATGGCTACACCTTC
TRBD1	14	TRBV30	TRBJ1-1	CAWREDRVIPEAFF	TGTGCCTGGAGAGAGGACAGGGTGATCCCTGAAGCTTTCTTT
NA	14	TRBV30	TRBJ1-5	CAWSFDSSNQPQHF	TGTGCCTGGAGCTTCGACAGTAGCAATCAGCCCCAGCATTTT
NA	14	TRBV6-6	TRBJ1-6	CAIRSPVDNSPLHF	TGTGCCATTAGAAGTCCTGTTGATAATTCACCCCTCCACTTT
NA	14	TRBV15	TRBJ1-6	CATSRDARNSPLHF	TGTGCCACCAGCAGAGATGCTCGGAATTCACCCCTCCACTTT
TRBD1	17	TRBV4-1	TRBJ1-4	CASSQFVPGQGNEKLFF	TGCGCCAGCAGCCAATTCGTACCGGGACAGGGAAATGAAAAACTGTTTTTT
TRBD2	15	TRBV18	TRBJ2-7	CASSPSGAGAYEQYF	TGTGCCAGCTCACCTAGCGGGGCCGGGGCCTACGAGCAGTACTTC
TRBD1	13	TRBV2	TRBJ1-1	CASTRTGEAEAFF	TGTGCCAGCACCAGGACAGGGGAGGCTGAAGCTTTCTTT
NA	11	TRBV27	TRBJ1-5	CAGNRDQPQHF	TGTGCCGGGAACAGGGATCAGCCCCAGCATTTT
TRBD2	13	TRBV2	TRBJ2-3	CASTSGYTDTQYF	TGTGCCAGTACTAGCGGATACACAGATACGCAGTATTTT
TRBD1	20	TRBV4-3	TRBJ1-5	CASSQKGTGGQEKVSQPQHF	TGCGCCAGCAGCCAAAAAGGTACAGGGGGCCAAGAAAAGGTGAGTCAGCCCCAGCATTTT
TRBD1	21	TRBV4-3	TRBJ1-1	CASSQVLEIEDRGPADTEAFF	TGCGCCAGCAGCCAAGTGTTAGAGATAGAGGACAGGGGGCCCGCGGACACTGAAGCTTTCTTT
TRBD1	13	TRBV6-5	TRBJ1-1	CASSTTGRTEAFF	TGTGCCAGCAGTACGACAGGGAGGACTGAAGCTTTCTTT
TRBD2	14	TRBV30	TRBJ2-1	CAWSVLAGDHEQFF	TGTGCCTGGAGTGTACTCGCGGGGGACCATGAGCAGTTCTTC
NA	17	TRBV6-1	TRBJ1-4	CASSDIDLIRVFGKLFF	TGTGCCAGCAGTGATATAGATCTCATTCGCGTTTTTGGAAAACTGTTTTTT
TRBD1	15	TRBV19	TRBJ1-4	CASSLQGAGDEKLFF	TGTGCCAGTAGTCTACAGGGGGCTGGTGATGAAAAACTGTTTTTT
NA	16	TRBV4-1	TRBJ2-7	CASSQITGRPSYEQYF	TGCGCCAGCAGCCAAATAACGGGGAGACCCTCCTACGAGCAGTACTTC
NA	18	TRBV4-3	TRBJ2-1	CASSPSMETRFSYNEQFF	TGCGCCAGCAGCCCCTCGATGGAGACCCGATTCTCCTACAATGAGCAGTTCTTC
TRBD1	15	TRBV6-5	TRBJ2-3	CASSYSPNRGDTQYF	TGTGCCAGCAGTTACAGCCCGAACAGGGGAGATACGCAGTATTTT
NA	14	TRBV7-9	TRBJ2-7	CASSSVDQTYEQYF	TGTGCCAGCAGCAGCGTGGATCAAACCTACGAGCAGTACTTC
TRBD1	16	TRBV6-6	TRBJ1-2	CASSYSGDRAGYGYTF	TGTGCCAGCAGTTACTCCGGGGACAGGGCGGGCTATGGCTACACCTTC
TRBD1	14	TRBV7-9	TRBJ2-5	CASSLDGQGWTQYF	TGTGCCAGCAGCTTAGATGGACAGGGTTGGACCCAGTACTTC
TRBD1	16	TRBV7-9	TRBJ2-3	CASSADGQGPTDTQYF	TGTGCCAGCAGCGCCGACGGACAGGGCCCCACAGATACGCAGTATTTT
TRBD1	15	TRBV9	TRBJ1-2	CASSKGQGQNYGYTF	TGTGCCAGCAGCAAAGGACAGGGTCAAAACTATGGCTACACCTTC
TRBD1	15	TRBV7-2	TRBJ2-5	CASSFSGQGRETQYF	TGTGCCAGCAGCTTTTCCGGACAGGGGCGAGAGACCCAGTACTTC
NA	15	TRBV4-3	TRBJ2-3	CASSLASVDKDTQYF	TGCGCCAGCAGCCTCGCATCGGTCGACAAAGATACGCAGTATTTT
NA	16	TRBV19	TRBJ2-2	CASSSGGSWTTGELFF	TGTGCCAGTAGTAGTGGGGGGTCCTGGACCACCGGGGAGCTGTTTTTT
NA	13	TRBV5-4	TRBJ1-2	CASSFGGNYGYTF	TGTGCCAGCAGCTTTGGAGGAAACTATGGCTACACCTTC
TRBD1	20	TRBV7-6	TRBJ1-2	CASSHSWGSGTGALGGGYTF	TGTGCCAGCAGCCACTCGTGGGGGTCCGGGACAGGGGCCTTAGGGGGTGGCTACACCTTC
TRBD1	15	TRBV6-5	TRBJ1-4	CASSNRDRENEKLFF	TGTGCCAGCAGTAACCGGGACAGGGAAAATGAAAAACTGTTTTTT
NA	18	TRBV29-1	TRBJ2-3	CSVDGYPGHDIRTDTQYF	TGCAGCGTTGATGGATACCCGGGACATGACATCCGCACAGATACGCAGTATTTT
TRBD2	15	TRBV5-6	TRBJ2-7	CASGGAGGRTYEQYF	TGTGCCAGTGGGGGAGCGGGGGGCCGAACCTACGAGCAGTACTTC
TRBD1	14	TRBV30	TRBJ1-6	CAWSGDRGNSPLHF	TGTGCCTGGAGCGGGGACAGGGGAAATTCACCCCTCCACTTT
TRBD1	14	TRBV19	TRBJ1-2	CASSISGQGDGYTF	TGTGCCAGTAGTATTAGTGGACAGGGAGATGGCTACACCTTC
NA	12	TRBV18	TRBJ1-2	CASSSDSYGYTF	TGTGCCAGCTCCTCGGACAGCTATGGCTACACCTTC
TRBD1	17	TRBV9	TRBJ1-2	CASSPRDRGSAGYGYTF	TGTGCCAGCAGCCCCCGGGACAGGGGGAGCGCGGGCTATGGCTACACCTTC
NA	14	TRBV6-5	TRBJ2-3	CASSYAGSTDTQYF	TGTGCCAGCAGTTACGCAGGGAGCACAGATACGCAGTATTTT
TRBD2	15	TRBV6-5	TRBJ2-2	CASSRSGGATGELFF	TGTGCCAGCAGCCGAAGCGGGGGGGCCACCGGGGAGCTGTTTTTT
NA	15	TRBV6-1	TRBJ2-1	CASSELAGSYNEQFF	TGTGCCAGCAGTGAATTGGCAGGGTCCTACAATGAGCAGTTCTTC
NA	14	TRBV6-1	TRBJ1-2	CASTKEDISSGYTF	TGTGCCAGCACCAAAGAGGACATTTCTAGTGGCTACACCTTC
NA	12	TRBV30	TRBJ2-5	CAWHGVSETQYF	TGTGCCTGGCACGGGGTTTCAGAGACCCAGTACTTC
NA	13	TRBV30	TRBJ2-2	CAGTGSYTGELFF	TGTGCCGGGACCGGGAGCTACACCGGGGAGCTGTTTTTT
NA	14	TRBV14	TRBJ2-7	CASSQLAGSYEQYF	TGTGCCAGCAGCCAACTTGCAGGCTCCTACGAGCAGTACTTC
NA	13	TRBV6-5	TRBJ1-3	CASSLGLRNTIYF	TGTGCCAGCAGTTTGGGACTCAGAAACACCATATATTTT
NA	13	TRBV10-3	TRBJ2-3	CAIASFTGDTQYF	TGTGCCATCGCCTCTTTTACGGGAGATACGCAGTATTTT
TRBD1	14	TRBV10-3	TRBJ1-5	CAIRDRVGSQPQHF	TGTGCCATCAGGGACAGGGTTGGCAGTCAGCCCCAGCATTTT
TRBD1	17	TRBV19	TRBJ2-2	CASGSGTGGPNTGELFF	TGTGCCAGTGGATCCGGGACAGGGGGGCCGAACACCGGGGAGCTGTTTTTT
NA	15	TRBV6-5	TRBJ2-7	CATGRGPHLSYEQYF	TGTGCCACTGGAAGGGGTCCACATCTCTCCTACGAGCAGTACTTC